This is a list of T cell receptor beta chains from one sample in a study of cytomegalovirus exposure and HLA in healthy donors. Sequencing was performed with immunoSEQ multiplex PCR; in TCRdb, only in-frame clones are kept and a portion is missing. Here the sample spans approximately 270,000 clones, roughly 90% being singletons. The sample consisted of PBMCs. The receptors were sampled from a man aged 18 to 35 in good health and CMV-seropositive. Both conserved end residues are part of each CDR3. The D gene is left open where the match is weak. The size field is filled for only some rows; it gives once, few, many or a size class.

DNA: TGTGCCTGGAGTGTAGACGCCCCCTACGAGCAGTACTTC
CDR3: CAWSVDAPYEQYF
J: TRBJ2-7
V: TRBV30
size: .
D: .

DNA: TGTGCCAGCAGTTTACGGGGGGCGGGATCCACCGGGGAGCTGTTTTTT
CDR3: CASSLRGAGSTGELFF
J: TRBJ2-2
V: TRBV27
size: .
D: .

DNA: TGTGCCAGCAGCCCCGTTGGAGATACGCAGTATTTT
CDR3: CASSPVGDTQYF
J: TRBJ2-3
V: TRBV9
size: .
D: .

DNA: TGCAGCGTTGGGCCAGGCGATTTGACAGATACGCAGTATTTT
CDR3: CSVGPGDLTDTQYF
J: TRBJ2-3
V: TRBV29-1
size: once
D: .

DNA: TGTGCCAGCAGCTTACTAGCGGGAGGAACAGTCAATGAGCAGTTCTTC
CDR3: CASSLLAGGTVNEQFF
J: TRBJ2-1
V: TRBV7-7
size: .
D: TRBD2

DNA: TGTGCCAGCAGCTCAGACTTAGCGAACACTGAAGCTTTCTTT
CDR3: CASSSDLANTEAFF
J: TRBJ1-1
V: TRBV5-4
size: .
D: .

DNA: TGTGCCAGTAGTATCCAGGGAAGAGGCACTGAAGCTTTCTTT
CDR3: CASSIQGRGTEAFF
J: TRBJ1-1
V: TRBV19
size: .
D: .

DNA: TGTGCCAGCAGCTTATTCCCAGCGACCGGGGAGCTGTTTTTT
CDR3: CASSLFPATGELFF
J: TRBJ2-2
V: TRBV7-3
size: .
D: .

DNA: TGTGCCAGCAGCGTATTGGGCGCGAACACCGGGGAGCTGTTTTTT
CDR3: CASSVLGANTGELFF
J: TRBJ2-2
V: TRBV9
size: .
D: .

DNA: TGTGCCAGCAGCTTGGCCATGGACACTGAAGCTTTCTTT
CDR3: CASSLAMDTEAFF
J: TRBJ1-1
V: TRBV5-4
size: .
D: .

DNA: TGTGCCAGCAGTGATGGTCCAGGGGATTATGGCTACACCTTC
CDR3: CASSDGPGDYGYTF
J: TRBJ1-2
V: TRBV6-1
size: .
D: .